Sequencing of this T cell receptor (beta chain) was carried out in a study of cytomegalovirus exposure and HLA in healthy donors. Primers included in the PCR were 60 Vbeta and 13 Jbeta primers. The assay was immunoSEQ multiplex PCR, and TCRdb's table has in-frame clones only and misses some. In the table there are tens of thousands of clones, over 70% of which are singletons. V was trimmed by 5 bases and J by 9 bases, leaving 14 bases between them. Germline CDR1 is SGHTA and CDR2 is FQGTGA. CDR3 length: 13 residues. Sequencing input: PBMCs. J is TRBJ2-1 and V is TRBV7-3; no clear D. The TCR sequence derives from a woman in her forties or fifties in good health and CMV-seropositive. CDR3 nucleotide sequence: TGTGCCAGCAGCCCCCTAGGTTACGGTGAGCAGTTCTTC. This gives the protein CASSPLGYGEQFF.